These T cell receptor beta chains were read from a single sample in a study of T cells after yellow fever vaccination. MiXCR, applied by TCRdb to the 5' RACE reads, yields one record per CDR3 protein. This table holds just over 300,000 distinct CDR3 sequences, 3.6% found once. The sequencing here drew on PBMCs, taken on the day of the yellow fever booster vaccination. All receptors come from a man aged 18 to 30 who received the YFV17D yellow fever vaccine. Each CDR3 is given with its conserved first and last residue. The order of the fields is clone size, D gene, J gene, V gene, CDR3 DNA, CDR3 protein. D genes are given only for firm matches. Clone size is given for some rows only: seen once, a few or many times, or a class if the clone is expanded.

few,.,TRBJ1-1,TRBV29-1,TGCAGCGTTGAGCAGGGCAGGGGGAACACTGAAGCTTTCTTT,CSVEQGRGNTEAFF
.,TRBD1,TRBJ1-2,TRBV5-6,TGTGCCAGCAGCCGGACAGGGTATGGCTACACCTTC,CASSRTGYGYTF
many,TRBD1,TRBJ1-1,TRBV5-1,TGCGCCAGCAGCCTCGGACAGGGTCGTGAAGCTTTCTTT,CASSLGQGREAFF
many,.,TRBJ1-2,TRBV10-3,TGTGCCATCAGTGAGTCTCAAAGGGGGGGAATGGATGGCTACACCTTC,CAISESQRGGMDGYTF
many,.,TRBJ1-5,TRBV7-2,TGTGCCAGCAGCTTAGGCACATTGAGCAATCAGCCCCAGCATTTT,CASSLGTLSNQPQHF
many,.,TRBJ2-3,TRBV20-1,TGCAGTGCTAGAGTCCCCAGGGCAGATACGCAGTATTTT,CSARVPRADTQYF
many,.,TRBJ1-1,TRBV20-1,TGCAGTGAGCTGGGCCCCATGAACACTGAAGCTTTCTTT,CSELGPMNTEAFF
many,TRBD2,TRBJ2-3,TRBV7-2,TGTGCCAGCAGCCGGACTAGAACAGATACGCAGTATTTT,CASSRTRTDTQYF
few,.,TRBJ1-1,TRBV5-1,TGCGCCAGCAGCTTGGCGCGTGGGGGAGGGAACACTGAAGCTTTCTTT,CASSLARGGGNTEAFF
many,.,TRBJ2-5,TRBV30,TGTGCCTGGAGTGTATCCCTAGCGCAAGAGACCCAGTACTTC,CAWSVSLAQETQYF
many,.,TRBJ1-6,TRBV27,TGTGCCAGCAGGGACAAGGGCGGGTCACCCCTCCACTTT,CASRDKGGSPLHF
many,TRBD2,TRBJ2-3,TRBV4-3,TGCGCCAGCAGCCAAGATACCGCTAGCGGGCGCTTGCCGCGCCAGACAGATACGCAGTATTTT,CASSQDTASGRLPRQTDTQYF
many,.,TRBJ2-1,TRBV7-9,TGTGCCAGCAGCTCCAACAGGAACCCACACGTCTTC,CASSSNRNPHVF
few,.,TRBJ1-6,TRBV25-1,TGTGCCAGCAGTGAATCTCCGGGACGGCTTAATTCACCCCTCCACTTT,CASSESPGRLNSPLHF
many,TRBD1,TRBJ2-3,TRBV20-1,TGCAGTGCTGGGGACAGACTCACAGATACGCAGTATTTT,CSAGDRLTDTQYF
.,.,TRBJ2-1,TRBV7-3,TGTGCCAGCAGCCCCGCAGGGGAATCCTACAATGAGCAGTTCTTC,CASSPAGESYNEQFF
few,.,TRBJ2-3,TRBV5-5,TGTGCCAGCAGCCCCGGAAGGGGCAGGGCGGTTTTTACAGATACGCAGTATTTT,CASSPGRGRAVFTDTQYF
few,.,TRBJ2-3,TRBV10-1,TGCGCCAGCAGTGAGGGGATAGGGATGGGCACAGATACGCAGTATTTT,CASSEGIGMGTDTQYF
few,TRBD1,TRBJ2-4,TRBV5-6,TGTGCCAGCAGCTTGTGGCAGGGGGCCTCCAAAAACATTCAGTACTTC,CASSLWQGASKNIQYF
few,TRBD1,TRBJ2-2,TRBV28,TGTGCCAGCAGTTTGGGGGACAGCCGAGGCGGGGAGCTGTTTTTT,CASSLGDSRGGELFF
.,.,TRBJ2-3,TRBV28,TGTGCCAGCAGTTCCTCCGGGAGCCCAGATACGCAGTATTTT,CASSSSGSPDTQYF
many,.,TRBJ2-7,TRBV4-3,TGCGCCAGCAGCCAAGTGGGTGGGGCCTTACGCGAGCAGTACTTC,CASSQVGGALREQYF